This entry concerns a single TCR beta chain. Its matching antigen is unknown. This record comes from a study of OX40 agonist ivuxolimab in advanced cancers. As for the study in general: Patients were roughly 83% male with ages roughly 23 to 79, mean about 65.

Study-level findings and limits: Expanded clones were, on average, more numerous among CD8+ T cells than CD4+.

This CDR3 contains 16 residues. Germline CDR1 is SEHNR and CDR2 is FQNEAQ (reference sequence). V was pared by 1 base and J by 5 bases, with 6 bases of the junction left unmatched. The table came from immunoSEQ multiplex PCR; TCRdb's copy has only in-frame clones and leaves some out. Counted here are 65,000 to 70,000 clones, 60% to 85% occurring once; the ten biggest clones make up 2% to 2.5%. Sequencing used CD4+ or CD8+ T cells sorted from blood, obtained in a trial of the OX40 agonist ivuxolimab. The receptor comes from an adult with an advanced solid tumor such as melanoma, head and neck, liver or kidney cancer. The chain is built from TRBV7-9 and TRBJ1-1; TRBD1 agrees at 11 bases. The CDR3 DNA is TGTGCCAGCAGCTTAGTCGCGGACAGGGGGCGGACTGAAGCTTTCTTT. Amino acid sequence: CASSLVADRGRTEAFF.